This TCR beta chain derives from a study of blood T cells in healthy people across ages. The CDR3 runs 12 residues. V was clipped by 2 bases and J by 7 bases, with 8 bases between them. Then a second PCR, running about 6 to 12 cycles, was carried out with a sample-barcoded 5' primer and a J-beta primer mix. TCRdb analysed the 5' RACE reads with MiXCR anew, one entry per CDR3 protein. The sample lists about 760,000 distinct CDR3 sequences; 56% were seen once. The sample was blood. The chain employs TRBV12-3 or TRBV12-4 and TRBJ1-2, with D unclear. The origin of this receptor is a man in his forties in good health. The DNA of the CDR3 is TGTGCCAGCAGTTTATCAGAGGGTGGCTACACCTTC. Protein: CASSLSEGGYTF.